What follows is one T cell receptor beta chain and its context. Its antigen is not yet known. No per-base quality is available; no much larger clone lies one base away. This specimen comes from a study of blood T cell repertoires in COVID-19 (dated by TCRdb to the early 2020s). Background for the entire study: Samples covering the acute and convalescent phases of COVID-19 were provided by collaborators in the United States, Italy and Spain. The material from the prospective study consisted of cDNA or gDNA derived from T cells, B-cell-depleted T cells, or PBMCs. Where available, HLA class I and class II types were obtained from metadata supplied by the sample provider rather than from assay-based typing. The samples were drawn from the first 160 participants of the ongoing ImmuneRACE study and from about 1,200 subjects provided by 6 global collaborators. Subjects who had been exposed to COVID-19, were actively infected with it, or had recovered from it provided the deeply sampled blood TCRbeta repertoires that made up the dataset. Nearly every sample came with metadata listing a de-identified subject ID, COVID-19 status, age in years and sex. The repertoires were released in a freely available public database intended as a resource for research on the immune response to SARS-CoV-2.

TCRbeta CDR3 regions were amplified from genomic DNA by means of the immunoSEQ Assay, a bias-controlled multiplex PCR. The authors' pipeline ran thus. The number of nucleated cells in each sample was estimated by amplification of reference gene primers within the assay. Sequence reads were collapsed and filtered to measure the absolute abundance of every unique TCRbeta CDR3 rearrangement. For each sample, productive Simpson clonality was calculated as the square root of Simpson's diversity index across productive rearrangements. Held by TCRdb, this immuneACCESS table contains in-frame sequences only and omits some clones. Under half of the omission traces to an unresolved V gene where checked; the cause of the rest is unknown. That table furnishes V, J and clone size, whereas the DNA furnished D and trimming. For this sample the table gives about 80,000 clones, of which 75% to 90% were detected only once. 12% of the sample goes to the ten largest clones.

The paper's findings and limits, for the study overall: The quantity of clinical and demographic metadata differed by source and by participant and was supplied without curation.

The collaborating institutions used their own protocols to collect whole blood in K2EDTA tubes. For TCRbeta analysis, collaborators shipped samples in one of three forms: frozen whole blood, isolated PBMCs, or DNA extracted from either of those sample types. The CDR3 numbers 15 residues from cysteine through phenylalanine. The DNA shown is the 45-base CDR3, in frame from base 1. The germline V gene supplies CDR1 MGHRA and CDR2 YSYEKL. V sheds 3 bases and J sheds 9 bases, leaving 18 bases between their ends. Rearrangement joined TRBV4-1 to TRBJ2-1, and possibly TRBD1, on 6 matching bases. Sequenced input: peripheral blood. The receptor comes from a man between 65 and 80 years old with active or convalescent COVID-19. The encoded CDR3 is CASSHLSQGRFEQFF. At the DNA level, the sequence is TGCGCCAGCAGCCACCTTTCTCAGGGGCGATTTGAGCAGTTCTTC.